This T cell receptor beta chain was identified in a study of T cells in narcolepsy. TCRdb's table, derived via immunoSEQ multiplex PCR, lists solely in-frame clones and lacks some. The sample holds about 35,000 clones, approximately 80% seen once. Between the trimmed V and J ends, which lost 5 bases and 4 bases, there was a span of 15 bases. The CDR3 covers 15 residues. Germline CDR1 is PRHDT and CDR2 is FYEKMQ (reference sequence). The sample consisted of memory (CD45RA-) CD4+ T cells from blood. This TCR was recovered from a human donor in good health. The chain recombines TRBV13 with TRBJ2-1, with D perhaps matching TRBD2 (6 bases). The CDR3 coding sequence is TGTGCCAGCAGCACGTACGGGACTGGATACAATGAGCAGTTCTTC. Protein sequence: CASSTYGTGYNEQFF.